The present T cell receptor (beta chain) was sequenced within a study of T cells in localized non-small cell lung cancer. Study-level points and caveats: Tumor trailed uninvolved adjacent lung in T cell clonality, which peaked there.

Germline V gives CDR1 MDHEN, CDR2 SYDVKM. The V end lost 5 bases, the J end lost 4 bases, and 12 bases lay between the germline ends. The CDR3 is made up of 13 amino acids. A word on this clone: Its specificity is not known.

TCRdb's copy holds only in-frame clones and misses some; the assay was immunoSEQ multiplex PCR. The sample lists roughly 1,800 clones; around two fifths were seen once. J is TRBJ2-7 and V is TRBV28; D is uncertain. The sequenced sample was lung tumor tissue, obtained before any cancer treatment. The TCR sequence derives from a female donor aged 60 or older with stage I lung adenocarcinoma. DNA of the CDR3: TGTGCCAGCAGTAGCCCGGACCTATACGAGCAGTACGTC. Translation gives CASSSPDLYEQYV.